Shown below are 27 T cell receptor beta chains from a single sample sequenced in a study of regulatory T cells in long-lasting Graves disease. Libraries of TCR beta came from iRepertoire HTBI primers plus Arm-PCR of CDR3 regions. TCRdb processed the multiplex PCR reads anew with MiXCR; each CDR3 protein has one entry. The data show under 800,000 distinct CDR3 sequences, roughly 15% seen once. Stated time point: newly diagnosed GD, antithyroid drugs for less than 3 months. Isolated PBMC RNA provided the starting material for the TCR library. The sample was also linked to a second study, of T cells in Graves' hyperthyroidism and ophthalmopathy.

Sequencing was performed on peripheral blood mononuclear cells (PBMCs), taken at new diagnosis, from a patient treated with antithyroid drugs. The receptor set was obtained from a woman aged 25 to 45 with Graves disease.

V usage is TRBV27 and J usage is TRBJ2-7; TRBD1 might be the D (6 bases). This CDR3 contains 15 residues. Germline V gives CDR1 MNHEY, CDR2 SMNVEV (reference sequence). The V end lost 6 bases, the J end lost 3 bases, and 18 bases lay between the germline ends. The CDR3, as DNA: TGTGCCAGCAGGGCCTCCGTAAGGGGGTACTACGAGCAGTACTTC. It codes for CASRASVRGYYEQYF.

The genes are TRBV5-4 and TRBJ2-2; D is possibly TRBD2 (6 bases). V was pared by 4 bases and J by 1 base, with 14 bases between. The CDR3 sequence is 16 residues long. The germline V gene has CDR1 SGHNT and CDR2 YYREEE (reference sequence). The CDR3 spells CASSPPGLGNTGELFF. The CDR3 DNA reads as TGTGCCAGCAGCCCCCCGGGACTGGGGAACACCGGGGAGCTGTTTTTT.

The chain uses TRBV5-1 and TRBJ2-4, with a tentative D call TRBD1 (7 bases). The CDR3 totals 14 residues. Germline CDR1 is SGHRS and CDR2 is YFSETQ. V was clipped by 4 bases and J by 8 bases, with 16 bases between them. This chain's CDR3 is CASSQGGSKDIQYF. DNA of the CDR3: TGCGCCAGCAGCCAGGGGGGATCGAAGGACATTCAGTACTTC. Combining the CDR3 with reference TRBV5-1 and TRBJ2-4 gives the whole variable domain KAGVTQTPRYLIKTRGQQVTLSCSPISGHRSVSWYQQTPGQGLQFLFEYFSETQRNKGNFPGRFSGRQFSNSRSEMNVSTLELGDSALYLCASSQGGSKDIQYFGAGTRLSVL.

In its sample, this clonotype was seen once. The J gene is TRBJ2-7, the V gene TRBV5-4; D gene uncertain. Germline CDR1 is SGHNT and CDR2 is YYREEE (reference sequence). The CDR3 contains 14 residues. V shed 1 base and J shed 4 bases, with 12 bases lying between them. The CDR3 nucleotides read TGTGCCAGCAGCTTGCGAGAGGCCCGGTACGAGCAGTACTTC. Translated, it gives CASSLREARYEQYF.

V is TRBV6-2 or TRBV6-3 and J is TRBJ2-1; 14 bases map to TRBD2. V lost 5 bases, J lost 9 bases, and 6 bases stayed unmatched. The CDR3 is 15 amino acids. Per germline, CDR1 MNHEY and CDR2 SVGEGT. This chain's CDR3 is CASSDGTSGSREQFF. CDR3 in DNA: TGTGCCAGCAGTGACGGGACTAGCGGGAGCCGTGAGCAGTTCTTC.

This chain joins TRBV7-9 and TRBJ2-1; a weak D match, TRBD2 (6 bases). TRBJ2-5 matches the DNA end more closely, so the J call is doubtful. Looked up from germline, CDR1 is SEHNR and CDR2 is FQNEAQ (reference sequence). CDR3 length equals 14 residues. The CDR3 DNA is TGTGCCAGCAGCTTAGGTTTCTATAGCGGGACCCAGTACTTC. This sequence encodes CASSLGFYSGTQYF.

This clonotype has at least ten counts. DNA for the CDR3: TGTGCCAGCAGTTCATCCGGGACGGGTCACTATGGCTACACCTTC. Translated, it gives CASSSSGTGHYGYTF. The rearrangement uses TRBV28 and TRBJ1-2; perhaps TRBD1 as D (5 bases). The CDR3 extends over 15 amino acids. Germline V gene sequence: CDR1 MDHEN, CDR2 SYDVKM. V was shortened by 4 bases and J by 3 bases, with 15 bases between the two germline ends.

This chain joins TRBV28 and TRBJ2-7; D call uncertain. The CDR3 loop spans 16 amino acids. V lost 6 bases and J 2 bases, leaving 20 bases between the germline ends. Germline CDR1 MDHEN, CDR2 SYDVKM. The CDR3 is CASSSMAAIPPYEQYF. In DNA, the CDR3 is TGTGCCAGCAGCAGCATGGCAGCGATACCCCCCTACGAGCAGTACTTC.

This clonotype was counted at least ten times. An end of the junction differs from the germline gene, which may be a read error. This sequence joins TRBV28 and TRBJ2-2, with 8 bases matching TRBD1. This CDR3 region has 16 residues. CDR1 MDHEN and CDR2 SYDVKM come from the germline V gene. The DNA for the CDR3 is TGTGCCAGCAGTCTATGGACAGGGATGAACACCGGGGAGCTGTTTTTT. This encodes CASSLWTGMNTGELFF. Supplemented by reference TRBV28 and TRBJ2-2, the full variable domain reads DVKVTQSSRYLVKRTGEKVFLECVQDMDHENMFWYRQDPGLGLRLIYFSYDVKMKEKGDIPEGYSVSREKKERFSLILESASTNQTSMYLCASSLWTGMNTGELFFGEGSRLTVL.

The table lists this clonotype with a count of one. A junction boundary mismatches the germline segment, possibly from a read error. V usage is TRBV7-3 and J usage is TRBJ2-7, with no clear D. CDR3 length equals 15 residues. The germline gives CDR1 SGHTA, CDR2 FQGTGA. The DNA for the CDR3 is TGCGCCAGCAGCTCGGTGGTACGTGGTTCCCACGAGCAGTACTTC. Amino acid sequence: CASSSVVRGSHEQYF.

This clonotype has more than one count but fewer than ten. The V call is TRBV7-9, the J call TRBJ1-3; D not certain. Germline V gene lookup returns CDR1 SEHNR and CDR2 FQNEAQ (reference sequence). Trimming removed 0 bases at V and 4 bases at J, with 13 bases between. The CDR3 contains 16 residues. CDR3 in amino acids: CASSLAGRPSGNTIYF. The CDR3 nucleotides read TGTGCCAGCAGCTTAGCAGGGAGGCCCTCAGGAAACACCATATATTTT. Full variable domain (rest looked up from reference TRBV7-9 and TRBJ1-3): DTGVSQNPRHKITKRGQNVTFRCDPISEHNRLYWYRQTLGQGPEFLTYFQNEAQLEKSRLLSDRFSAERPKGSFSTLEIQRTEQGDSAMYLCASSLAGRPSGNTIYFGEGSWLTVV.

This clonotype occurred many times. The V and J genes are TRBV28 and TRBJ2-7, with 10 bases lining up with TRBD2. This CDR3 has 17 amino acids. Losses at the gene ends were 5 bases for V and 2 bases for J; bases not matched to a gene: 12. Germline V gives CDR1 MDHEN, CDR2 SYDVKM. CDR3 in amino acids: CASSQGAALAGAYEQYF. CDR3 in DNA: TGTGCCAGCAGTCAGGGGGCCGCGCTAGCGGGAGCCTACGAGCAGTACTTC.

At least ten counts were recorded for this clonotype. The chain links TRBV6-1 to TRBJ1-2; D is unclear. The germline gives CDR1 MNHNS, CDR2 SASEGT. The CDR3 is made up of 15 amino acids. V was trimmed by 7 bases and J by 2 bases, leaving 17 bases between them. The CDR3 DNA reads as TGTGCCAGCAATCTTAACGCTGCGGGAAACTATGGCTACACCTTC. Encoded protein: CASNLNAAGNYGYTF.

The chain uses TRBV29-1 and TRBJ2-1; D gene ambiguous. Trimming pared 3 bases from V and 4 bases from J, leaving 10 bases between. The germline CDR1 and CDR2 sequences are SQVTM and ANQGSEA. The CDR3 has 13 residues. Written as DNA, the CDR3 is TGCAGCGTTGAGGAGTCGAAGTACAATGAGCAGTTCTTC. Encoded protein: CSVEESKYNEQFF.

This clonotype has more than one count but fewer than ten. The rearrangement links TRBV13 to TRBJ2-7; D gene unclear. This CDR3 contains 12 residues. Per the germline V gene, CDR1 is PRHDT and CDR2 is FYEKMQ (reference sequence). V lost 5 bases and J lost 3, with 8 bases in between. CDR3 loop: CASSKKNYEQYF. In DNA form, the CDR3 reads TGTGCCAGCAGCAAAAAGAACTACGAGCAGTACTTC.

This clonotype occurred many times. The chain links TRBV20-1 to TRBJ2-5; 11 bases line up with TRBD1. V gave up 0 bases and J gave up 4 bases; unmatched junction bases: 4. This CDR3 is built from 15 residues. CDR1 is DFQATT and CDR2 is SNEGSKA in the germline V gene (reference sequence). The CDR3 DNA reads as TGCAGTGCTAGAGACGGTGGGACAGGGGGAGAGACCCAGTACTTC. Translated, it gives CSARDGGTGGETQYF.

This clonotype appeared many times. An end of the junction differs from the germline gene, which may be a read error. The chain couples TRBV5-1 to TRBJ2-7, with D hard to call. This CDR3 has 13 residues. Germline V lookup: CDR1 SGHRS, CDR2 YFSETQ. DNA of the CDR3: TGTGCCAGCAGCTTAGGGCTAGGCTACGAGCAGTACTTC. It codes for CASSLGLGYEQYF.

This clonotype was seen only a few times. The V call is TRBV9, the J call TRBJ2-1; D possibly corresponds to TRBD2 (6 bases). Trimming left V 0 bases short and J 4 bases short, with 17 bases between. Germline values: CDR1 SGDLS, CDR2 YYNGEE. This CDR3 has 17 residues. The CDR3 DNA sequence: TGTGCCAGCAGCGTAGGAGGTAGGAGGGAGTTTTACAATGAGCAGTTCTTC. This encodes CASSVGGRREFYNEQFF.

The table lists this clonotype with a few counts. CDR3 nucleotide sequence: TGCGCCAGCAGCTTGTCCTTAGCGGGATCTGGAGATACGCAGTATTTT. Encoded protein: CASSLSLAGSGDTQYF. The chain carries TRBV5-1 and TRBJ2-3, with 8 bases lining up with TRBD2. Trimming took 1 base from V and 5 from J; bases not matched to a gene: 9. Germline CDR1 and CDR2: SGHRS and YFSETQ. CDR3 length: 16 residues. The entire variable domain, with the rest obtained from reference TRBV5-1 and TRBJ2-3, is as follows: KAGVTQTPRYLIKTRGQQVTLSCSPISGHRSVSWYQQTPGQGLQFLFEYFSETQRNKGNFPGRFSGRQFSNSRSEMNVSTLELGDSALYLCASSLSLAGSGDTQYFGPGTRLTVL.

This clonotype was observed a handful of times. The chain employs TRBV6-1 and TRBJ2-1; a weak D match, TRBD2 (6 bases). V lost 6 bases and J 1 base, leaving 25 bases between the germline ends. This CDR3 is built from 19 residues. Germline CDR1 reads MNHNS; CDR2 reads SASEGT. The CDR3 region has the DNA TGTGCCAGCAGGGCTAACTACGGATACGGGAGCAGGTCCTACAATGAGCAGTTCTTC. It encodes CASRANYGYGSRSYNEQFF.

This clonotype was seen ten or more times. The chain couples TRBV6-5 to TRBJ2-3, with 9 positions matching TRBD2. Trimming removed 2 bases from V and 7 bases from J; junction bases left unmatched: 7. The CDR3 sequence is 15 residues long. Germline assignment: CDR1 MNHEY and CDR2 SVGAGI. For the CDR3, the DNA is TGTGCCAGCAGTTACGTAGCGGGAGTCGGAAATACGCAGTATTTT. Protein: CASSYVAGVGNTQYF.

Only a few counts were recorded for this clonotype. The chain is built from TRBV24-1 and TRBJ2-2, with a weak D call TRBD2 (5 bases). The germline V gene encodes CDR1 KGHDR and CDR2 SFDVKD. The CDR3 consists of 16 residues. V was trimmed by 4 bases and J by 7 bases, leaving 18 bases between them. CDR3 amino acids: CATSDLDSPPGGELFF. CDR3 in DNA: TGTGCCACCAGTGACCTGGACTCCCCCCCGGGCGGGGAGCTGTTTTTT.

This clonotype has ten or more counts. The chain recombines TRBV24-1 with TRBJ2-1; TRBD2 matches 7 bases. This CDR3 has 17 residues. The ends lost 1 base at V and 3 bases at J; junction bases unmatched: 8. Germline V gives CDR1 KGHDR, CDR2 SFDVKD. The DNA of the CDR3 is TGTGCCACCAGTGATTTAGGGGCGGGAGTAGGCTACAATGAGCAGTTCTTC. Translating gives CATSDLGAGVGYNEQFF.

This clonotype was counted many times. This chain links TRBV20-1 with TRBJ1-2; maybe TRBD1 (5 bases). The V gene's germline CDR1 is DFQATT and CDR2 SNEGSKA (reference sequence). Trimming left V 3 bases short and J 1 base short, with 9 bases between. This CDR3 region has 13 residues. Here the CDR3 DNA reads TGCAGTGCTAGTGACAGCTTTAACTATGGCTACACCTTC. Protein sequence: CSASDSFNYGYTF.

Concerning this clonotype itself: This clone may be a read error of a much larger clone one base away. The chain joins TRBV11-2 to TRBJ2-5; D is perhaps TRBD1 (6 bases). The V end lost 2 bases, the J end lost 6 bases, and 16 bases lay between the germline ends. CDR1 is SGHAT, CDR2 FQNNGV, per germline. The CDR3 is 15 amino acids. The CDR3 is CASSLSGGPGKTQYF. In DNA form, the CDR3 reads TGTGCCAGCAGCTTAAGTGGGGGCCCGGGGAAGACCCAGTACTTC.

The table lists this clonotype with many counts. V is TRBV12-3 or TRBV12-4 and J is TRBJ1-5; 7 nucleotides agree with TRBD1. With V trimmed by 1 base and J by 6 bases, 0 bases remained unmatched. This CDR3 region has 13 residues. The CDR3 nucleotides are TGTGCCAGCAGTTTAGACAGGGGTCAGCCCCAGCATTTT. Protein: CASSLDRGQPQHF.

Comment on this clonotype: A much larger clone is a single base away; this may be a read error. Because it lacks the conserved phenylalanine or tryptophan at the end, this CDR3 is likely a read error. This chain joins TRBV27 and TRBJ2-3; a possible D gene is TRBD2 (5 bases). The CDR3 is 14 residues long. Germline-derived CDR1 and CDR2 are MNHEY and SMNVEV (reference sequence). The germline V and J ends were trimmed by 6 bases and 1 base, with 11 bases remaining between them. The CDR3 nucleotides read TGTGCCAGCAGCCCCGGGAAGCGCACAGATACGCAGTATCTT. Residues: CASSPGKRTDTQYL.